The present T cell receptor beta chain was sequenced within a study of blood T cell repertoires in COVID-19. Recovered status applied to Cohort 3 donors who had two consecutive negative PCRs. It also applied to those with clearance or with symptom resolution. V dropped 3 bases and J dropped 5; count of bases not matched to a gene: 7. The germline gives CDR1 SGHRS, CDR2 YFSETQ. CDR3 size: 15 residues. Only in-frame clones appear in the TCRdb table, and some are missing; sequencing was by immunoSEQ multiplex PCR. The table lists a few hundred thousand clones, approximately 84% of them singletons, with more than 9% in the top ten.

The sequencing input was PBMCs or T cells enriched from blood (not recorded which). This TCR came from a young woman who had recovered from COVID-19. The chain combines TRBV5-1 with TRBJ1-2, with TRBD1 matching 10 bases. The CDR3 sequence: CASSYTGTGEYGYTF. The CDR3 bases are TGCGCCAGCAGCTACACCGGGACAGGGGAATATGGCTACACCTTC.